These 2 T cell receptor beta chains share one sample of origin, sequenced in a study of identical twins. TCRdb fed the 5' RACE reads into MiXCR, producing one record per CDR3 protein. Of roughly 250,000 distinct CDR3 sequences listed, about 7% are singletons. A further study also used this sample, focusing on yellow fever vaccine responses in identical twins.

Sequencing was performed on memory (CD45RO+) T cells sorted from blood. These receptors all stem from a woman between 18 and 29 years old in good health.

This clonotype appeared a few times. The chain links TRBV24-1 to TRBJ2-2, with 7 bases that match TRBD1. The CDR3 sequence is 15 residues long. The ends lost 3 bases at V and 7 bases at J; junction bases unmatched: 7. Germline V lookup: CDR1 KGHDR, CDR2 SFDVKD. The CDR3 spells CATSDRNRGGGELFF. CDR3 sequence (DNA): TGTGCCACCAGTGATCGAAACAGGGGTGGCGGGGAGCTGTTTTTT.

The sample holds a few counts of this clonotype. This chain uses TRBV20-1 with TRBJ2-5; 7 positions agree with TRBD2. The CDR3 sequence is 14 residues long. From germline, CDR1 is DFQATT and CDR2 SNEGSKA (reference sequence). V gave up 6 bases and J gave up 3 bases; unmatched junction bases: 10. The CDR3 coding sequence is TGCAGTGCCAGAACGCCGGGACTAAAAGAGACCCAGTACTTC. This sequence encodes CSARTPGLKETQYF.